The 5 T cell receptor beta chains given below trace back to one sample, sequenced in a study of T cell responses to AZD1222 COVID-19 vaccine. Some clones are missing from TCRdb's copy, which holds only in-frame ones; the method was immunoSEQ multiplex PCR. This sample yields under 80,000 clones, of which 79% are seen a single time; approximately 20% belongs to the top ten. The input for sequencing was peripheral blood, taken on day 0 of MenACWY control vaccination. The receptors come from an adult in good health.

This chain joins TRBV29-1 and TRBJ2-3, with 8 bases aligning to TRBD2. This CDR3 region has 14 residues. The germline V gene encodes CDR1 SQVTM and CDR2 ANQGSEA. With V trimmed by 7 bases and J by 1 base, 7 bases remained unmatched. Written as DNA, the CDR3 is TGCAGCGCCCCCGGGGGGGTCGGCACAGATACGCAGTATTTT. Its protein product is CSAPGGVGTDTQYF.

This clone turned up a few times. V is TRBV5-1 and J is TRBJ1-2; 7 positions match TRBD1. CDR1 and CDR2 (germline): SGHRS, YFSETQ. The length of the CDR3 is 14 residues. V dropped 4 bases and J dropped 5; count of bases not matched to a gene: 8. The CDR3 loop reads CASSEGQSLYGYTF. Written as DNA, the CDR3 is TGCGCCAGCAGCGAGGGACAGAGTTTGTATGGCTACACCTTC.

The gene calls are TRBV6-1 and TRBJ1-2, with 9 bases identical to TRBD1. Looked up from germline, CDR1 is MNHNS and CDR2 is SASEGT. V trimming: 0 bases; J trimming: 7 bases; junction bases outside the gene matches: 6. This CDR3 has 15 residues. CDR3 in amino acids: CASSEAPTGGSGYTF. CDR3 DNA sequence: TGTGCCAGCAGTGAAGCGCCAACAGGGGGCTCTGGCTACACCTTC.

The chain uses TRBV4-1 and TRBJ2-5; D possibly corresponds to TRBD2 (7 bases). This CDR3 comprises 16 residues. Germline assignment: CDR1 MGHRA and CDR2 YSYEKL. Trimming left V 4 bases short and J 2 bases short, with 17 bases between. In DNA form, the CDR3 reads TGCGCCAGCAGCCGCCTACTAGGGGGGGCTCAAGAGACCCAGTACTTC. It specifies CASSRLLGGAQETQYF.

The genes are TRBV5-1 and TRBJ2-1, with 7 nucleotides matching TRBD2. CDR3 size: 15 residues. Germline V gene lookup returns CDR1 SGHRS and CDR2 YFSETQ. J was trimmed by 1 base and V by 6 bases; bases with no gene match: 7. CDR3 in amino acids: CASNPRGGSYNEQFF. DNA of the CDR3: TGCGCCAGCAACCCTCGCGGGGGTTCCTACAATGAGCAGTTCTTC.